This T cell receptor beta chain was retrieved from a study of cytomegalovirus exposure and HLA in healthy donors. Researchers ran the PCR with 60 Vbeta and 13 Jbeta primers. Method: immunoSEQ multiplex PCR; TCRdb's copy keeps in-frame clones and lacks some. The sample carries about 120,000 clones, approximately 87% recorded once. From germline, CDR1 is MNHNS and CDR2 SASEGT. Trimming took 4 bases from V and 3 from J; bases not matched to a gene: 7. The CDR3 sequence is 16 residues long. Input material: PBMCs. The gene calls are TRBV6-1 and TRBJ2-1, with TRBD1 matching over 9 bases. This receptor was obtained from a man between 18 and 29 years old in good health and CMV-seropositive. The CDR3, as DNA: TGTGCCAGCAGTGGGGGGGGGACAGGGATCTACAATGAGCAGTTCTTC. It translates to CASSGGGTGIYNEQFF.